Here is one T cell receptor (beta chain) with its context. In Seattle, patients joined the study during active infection and were tracked longitudinally. Profiling relied on immunoSEQ multiplex PCR, and the TCRdb table lists in-frame clones only, not all of them. Among 50,000 to 70,000 clones listed, approximately 83% were seen once. The data stem from a study of blood T cell repertoires in COVID-19. Study background: Whether acute or convalescent, the COVID-19 samples came from the United States, Italy and Spain.

The sample taken for sequencing was peripheral blood. The clonotype originates from an elderly man with COVID-19, enrolled during active disease.

The CDR3, as DNA: TGTGCCAGCACCGGGGGGACTACGAGCTCCTACAATGAGCAGTTCTTC. Residues: CASTGGTTSSYNEQFF. The chain employs TRBV2 and TRBJ2-1; 7 bases are a match to TRBD2. The CDR3 totals 16 residues. The junction had 9 bases not matched to a gene; V was cut back by 7 bases and J by 0 bases. CDR1 is SNHLY, CDR2 FYNNEI, per germline.